A single T cell receptor beta chain is shown here with its context. Its antigen remains unidentified. The sample belongs to a study of post-analysis software for immune sequencing data. In the study overall: Patients with relapsing-remitting, secondary progressive and progressive-relapsing multiple sclerosis courses were all represented.

Study findings and constraints: Samples made in the same batch grouped tightly together by F measure. Patients with multiple sclerosis recorded significantly lower normalized Chao1 diversity than controls, the study found. Elevated frequency relative to controls characterized several TRBV segments in patients, TRBV5-6, TRBV5-1 and TRBV20-1 among them.

Every TCR beta cDNA library bore unique molecular identifiers. When roughly 0.9 to 10 million T cells were used, they gave some 540,000 cDNA molecules. TCRdb itself ran the PCR reads through MiXCR, one entry per CDR3 protein. The sample lists about half a million distinct CDR3 sequences, roughly 34% seen once, with approximately 5.4% in the top ten. Germline trimming cut 2 bases from V and 3 bases from J; bases unmatched to any gene: 3. Germline V CDR1 and CDR2: ENHRY, SYGVKD. This CDR3 has 15 residues. The sequencing sample was made of blood. This receptor was identified in a girl younger than 18 with multiple sclerosis. The chain recombines TRBV10-3 with TRBJ2-7; 11 bases are a match to TRBD2. The chain's CDR3 is CAISETSGGIYEQYF. In DNA form, the CDR3 reads TGTGCCATCAGTGAGACTAGCGGGGGAATCTACGAGCAGTACTTC.